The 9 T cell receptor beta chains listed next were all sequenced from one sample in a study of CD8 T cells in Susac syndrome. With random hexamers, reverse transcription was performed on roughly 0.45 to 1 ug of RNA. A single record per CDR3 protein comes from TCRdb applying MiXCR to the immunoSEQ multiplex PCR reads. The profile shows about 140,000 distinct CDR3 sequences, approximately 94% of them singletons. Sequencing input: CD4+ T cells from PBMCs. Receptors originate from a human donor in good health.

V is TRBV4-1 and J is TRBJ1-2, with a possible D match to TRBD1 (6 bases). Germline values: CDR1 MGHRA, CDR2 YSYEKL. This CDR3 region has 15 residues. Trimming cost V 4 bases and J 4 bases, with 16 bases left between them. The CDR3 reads CASSPPGTTAYGYTF. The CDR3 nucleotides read TGCGCCAGCAGCCCCCCTGGGACAACAGCCTATGGCTACACCTTC.

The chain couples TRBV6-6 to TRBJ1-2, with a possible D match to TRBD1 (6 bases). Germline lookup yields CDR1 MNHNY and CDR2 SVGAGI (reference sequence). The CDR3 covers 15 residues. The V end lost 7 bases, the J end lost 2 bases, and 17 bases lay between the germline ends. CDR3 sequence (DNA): TGTGCCAGCACCCCTCCGAACAGGGCCAACTATGGCTACACCTTC. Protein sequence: CASTPPNRANYGYTF.

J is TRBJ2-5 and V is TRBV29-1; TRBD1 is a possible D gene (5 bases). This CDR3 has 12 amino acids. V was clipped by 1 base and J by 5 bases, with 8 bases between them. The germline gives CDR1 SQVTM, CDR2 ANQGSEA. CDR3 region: CSVEGGDETQYF. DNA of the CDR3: TGCAGCGTTGAAGGGGGCGATGAGACCCAGTACTTC.

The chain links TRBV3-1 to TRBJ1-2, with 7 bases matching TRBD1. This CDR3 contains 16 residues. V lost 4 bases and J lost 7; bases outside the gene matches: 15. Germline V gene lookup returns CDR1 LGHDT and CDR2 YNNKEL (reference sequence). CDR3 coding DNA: TGTGCCAGCAGCCTCCCCGGGGCCAGGGGGAATTCTGGCTACACCTTC. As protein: CASSLPGARGNSGYTF.

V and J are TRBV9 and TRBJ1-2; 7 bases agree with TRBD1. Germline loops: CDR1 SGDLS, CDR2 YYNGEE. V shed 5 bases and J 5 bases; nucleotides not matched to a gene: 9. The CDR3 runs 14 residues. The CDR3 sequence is CASSLDREPYGYTF. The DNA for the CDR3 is TGTGCCAGCAGTCTCGACAGGGAGCCGTATGGCTACACCTTC.

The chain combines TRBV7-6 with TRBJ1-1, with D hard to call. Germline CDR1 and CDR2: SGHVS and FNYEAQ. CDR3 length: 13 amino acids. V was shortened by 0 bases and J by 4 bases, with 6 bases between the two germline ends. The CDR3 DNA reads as TGTGCCAGCAGCTTAGCGGAGGTCACTGAAGCTTTCTTT. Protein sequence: CASSLAEVTEAFF.

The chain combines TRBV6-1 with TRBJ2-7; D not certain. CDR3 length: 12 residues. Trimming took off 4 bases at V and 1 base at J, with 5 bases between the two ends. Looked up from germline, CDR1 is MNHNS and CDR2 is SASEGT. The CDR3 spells CASSGWSYEQYF. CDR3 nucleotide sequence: TGTGCCAGCAGTGGTTGGTCCTACGAGCAGTACTTC.

This chain's CDR3 is CASSLREGDIQYF. In nucleotides, the CDR3 is TGTGCCAGCAGCCTCCGGGAGGGTGACATTCAGTACTTC. The V gene is TRBV25-1, the J gene TRBJ2-4, with TRBD2 matching 8 bases. The V segment lost 6 bases and the J segment 8 bases; nucleotides outside the gene matches: 6. CDR3 length: 13 amino acids. Germline V lookup: CDR1 MGHDK, CDR2 SYGVNS.

The CDR3 protein is CSARGGTGGFRETQYF. The CDR3 bases are TGCAGTGCTAGGGGGGGGACAGGGGGCTTCCGAGAGACCCAGTACTTC. The rearrangement joins TRBV20-1 to TRBJ2-5; 12 bases are shared with TRBD1. Looked up from germline, CDR1 is DFQATT and CDR2 is SNEGSKA (reference sequence). Trimming cost V 3 bases and J 4 bases; bases outside gene matches: 9. This CDR3 contains 16 residues.